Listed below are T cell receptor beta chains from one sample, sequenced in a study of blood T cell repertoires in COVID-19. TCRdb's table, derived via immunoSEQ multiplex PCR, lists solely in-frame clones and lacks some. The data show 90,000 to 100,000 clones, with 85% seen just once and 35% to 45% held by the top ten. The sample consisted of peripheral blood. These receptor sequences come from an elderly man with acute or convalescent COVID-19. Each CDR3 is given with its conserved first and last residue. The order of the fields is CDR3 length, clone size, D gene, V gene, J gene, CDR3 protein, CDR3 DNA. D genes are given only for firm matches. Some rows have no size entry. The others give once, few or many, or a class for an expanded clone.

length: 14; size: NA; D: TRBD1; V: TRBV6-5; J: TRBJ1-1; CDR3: CASSTDRGRTEAFF; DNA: TGTGCCAGCAGTACTGACAGGGGGCGGACTGAAGCTTTCTTT
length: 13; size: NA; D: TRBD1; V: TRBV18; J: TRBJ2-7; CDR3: CASSPFRGLEQYF; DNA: TGTGCCAGCTCACCATTCAGGGGGCTCGAGCAGTACTTC
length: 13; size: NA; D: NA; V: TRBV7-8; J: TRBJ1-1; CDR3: CASSAGGNTEAFF; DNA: TGTGCCAGCAGCGCCGGGGGGAACACTGAAGCTTTCTTT
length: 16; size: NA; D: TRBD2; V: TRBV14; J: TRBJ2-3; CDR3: CASSQDIAGNTDTQYF; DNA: TGTGCCAGCAGCCAAGATATAGCGGGGAACACAGATACGCAGTATTTT
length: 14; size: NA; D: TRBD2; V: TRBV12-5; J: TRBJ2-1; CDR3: CASGPSGTYNEQFF; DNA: TGTGCTAGTGGCCCTAGCGGGACATACAATGAGCAGTTCTTC
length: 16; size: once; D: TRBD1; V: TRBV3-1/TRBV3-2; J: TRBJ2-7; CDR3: CASSQRFGQGRYEQYF; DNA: TGTGCCAGCAGCCAAAGATTTGGACAGGGTCGATACGAGCAGTACTTC
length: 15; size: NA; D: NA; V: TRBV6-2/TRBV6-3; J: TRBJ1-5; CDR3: CASTPRDYSNQPQHF; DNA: TGTGCCAGCACCCCCAGGGATTATAGCAATCAGCCCCAGCATTTT
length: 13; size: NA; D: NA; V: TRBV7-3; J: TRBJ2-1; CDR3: CASSSSFHNEQFF; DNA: TGTGCCAGCAGCTCCTCCTTTCACAATGAGCAGTTCTTC
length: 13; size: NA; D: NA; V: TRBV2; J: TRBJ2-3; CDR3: CASSDGYTDTQYF; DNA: TGTGCCAGCAGTGACGGGTACACAGATACGCAGTATTTT
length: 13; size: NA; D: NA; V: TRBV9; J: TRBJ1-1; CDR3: CASGQRVNTEAFF; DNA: TGTGCCAGCGGCCAGAGGGTCAACACTGAAGCTTTCTTT
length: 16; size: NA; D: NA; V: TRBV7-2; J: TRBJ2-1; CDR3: CASTFSPHPIYNEQFF; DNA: TGTGCCAGCACCTTCAGTCCACACCCAATCTACAATGAGCAGTTCTTC
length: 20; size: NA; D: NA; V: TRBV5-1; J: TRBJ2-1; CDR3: CASSLNRDSQTSRSYNEQFF; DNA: TGCGCCAGCAGCTTAAACCGGGACTCCCAAACCTCCCGCTCCTACAATGAGCAGTTCTTC
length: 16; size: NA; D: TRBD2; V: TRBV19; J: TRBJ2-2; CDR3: CASSLGTSGSSGELFF; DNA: TGTGCCAGTAGTCTTGGGACTAGCGGGAGCTCCGGGGAGCTGTTTTTT
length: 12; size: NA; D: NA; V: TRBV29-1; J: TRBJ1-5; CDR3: CSYRDNNQPQHF; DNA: TGCAGCTACCGGGACAATAATCAGCCCCAGCATTTT
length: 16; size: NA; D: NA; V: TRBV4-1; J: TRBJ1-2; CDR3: CASSQTTGLGDYGYTF; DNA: TGCGCCAGCAGCCAAACGACAGGCCTTGGGGACTATGGCTACACCTTC
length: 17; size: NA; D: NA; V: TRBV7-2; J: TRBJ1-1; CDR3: CASSRRQGLGSNTEAFF; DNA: TGTGCCAGCAGCCGTCGACAAGGTCTTGGGTCGAACACTGAAGCTTTCTTT
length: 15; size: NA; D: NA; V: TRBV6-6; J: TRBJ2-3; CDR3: CASSYGAASSDTQYF; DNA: TGTGCCAGCAGTTACGGGGCGGCTAGTTCCGATACGCAGTATTTT
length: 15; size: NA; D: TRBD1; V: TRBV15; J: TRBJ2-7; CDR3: CATSRGQGSRYEQYF; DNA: TGTGCCACCAGCAGAGGACAGGGCTCCCGCTACGAGCAGTACTTC
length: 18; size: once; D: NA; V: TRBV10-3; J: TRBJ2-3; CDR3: CAISERNLDIRSPDTQYF; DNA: TGTGCCATCAGTGAGAGAAACCTGGACATAAGGTCCCCAGATACGCAGTATTTT
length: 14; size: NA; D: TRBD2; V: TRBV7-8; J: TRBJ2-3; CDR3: CASSLLAETDTQYF; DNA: TGTGCCAGCAGCTTACTAGCGGAGACAGATACGCAGTATTTT
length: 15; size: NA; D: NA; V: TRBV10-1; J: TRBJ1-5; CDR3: CASSGRGGTDQPQHF; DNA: TGCGCCAGCAGTGGCCGGGGAGGGACCGATCAGCCCCAGCATTTT
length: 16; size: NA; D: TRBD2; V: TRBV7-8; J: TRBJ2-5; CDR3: CASSLGTSGSGETQYF; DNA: TGTGCCAGCAGCTTAGGGACTAGCGGGAGCGGGGAGACCCAGTACTTC
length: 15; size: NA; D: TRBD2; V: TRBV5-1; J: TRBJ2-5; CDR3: CASSRRTSVQETQYF; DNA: TGCGCCAGCAGCCGGCGGACTAGCGTACAAGAGACCCAGTACTTC
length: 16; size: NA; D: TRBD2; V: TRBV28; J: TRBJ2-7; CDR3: CASSLSPSGRAYEQYF; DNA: TGTGCCAGCAGTTTATCCCCTAGCGGGAGAGCATACGAGCAGTACTTC
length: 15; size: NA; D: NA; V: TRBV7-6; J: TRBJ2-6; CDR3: CASSLATAGANVLTF; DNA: TGTGCCAGCAGCTTAGCGACAGCTGGGGCCAACGTCCTGACTTTC
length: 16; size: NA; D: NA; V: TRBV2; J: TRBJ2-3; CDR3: CASSLHSTLLRDTQYF; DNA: TGTGCCAGCAGTCTCCATTCTACCCTTCTTCGGGATACGCAGTATTTT
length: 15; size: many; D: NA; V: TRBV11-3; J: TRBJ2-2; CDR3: CASSLDGSSTGELFF; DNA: TGTGCCAGCAGCTTAGATGGTAGCAGCACCGGGGAGCTGTTTTTT
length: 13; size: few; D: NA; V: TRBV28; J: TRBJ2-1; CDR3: CASSFLAPNEQFF; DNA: TGTGCCAGCAGTTTTCTAGCGCCTAATGAGCAGTTCTTC
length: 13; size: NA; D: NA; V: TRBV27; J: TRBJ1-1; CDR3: CASSLDKHARAFF; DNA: TGTGCCAGCAGTTTGGACAAGCACGCGAGAGCTTTCTTT
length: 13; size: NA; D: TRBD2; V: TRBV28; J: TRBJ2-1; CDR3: CAVSGGTYNEQFF; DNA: TGTGCAGTTTCCGGGGGGACCTACAATGAGCAGTTCTTC
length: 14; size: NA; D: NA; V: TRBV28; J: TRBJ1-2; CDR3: CASWTRGTNYGYTF; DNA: TGTGCCAGCTGGACGAGGGGGACTAACTATGGCTACACCTTC
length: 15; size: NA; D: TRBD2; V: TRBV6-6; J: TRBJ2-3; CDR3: CASTLSGRGTDTQYF; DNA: TGTGCCAGCACCCTTAGCGGGAGAGGCACAGATACGCAGTATTTT
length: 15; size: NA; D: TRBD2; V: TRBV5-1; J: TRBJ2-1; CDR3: CASSLPAGGNNEQFF; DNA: TGCGCCAGCAGCTTGCCAGCGGGAGGGAATAATGAGCAGTTCTTC
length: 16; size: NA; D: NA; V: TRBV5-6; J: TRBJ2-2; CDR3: CASTLRAGANTGELFF; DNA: TGTGCCAGCACCCTAAGGGCGGGTGCGAACACCGGGGAGCTGTTTTTT
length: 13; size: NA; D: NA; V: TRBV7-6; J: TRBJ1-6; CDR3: CASSLDNDSPLHF; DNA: TGTGCCAGCAGCCTGGACAATGATTCACCCCTCCACTTT
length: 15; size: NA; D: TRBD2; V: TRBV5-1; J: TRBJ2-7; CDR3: CASSDRTSGSTEQYF; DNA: TGCGCCAGCAGCGACCGGACTAGCGGGAGTACCGAGCAGTACTTC
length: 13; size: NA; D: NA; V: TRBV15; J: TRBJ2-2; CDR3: CATSRTDAGELFF; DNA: TGTGCCACCAGCCGGACAGACGCCGGGGAGCTGTTTTTT
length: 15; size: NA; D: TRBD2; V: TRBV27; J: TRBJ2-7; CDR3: CASSLRLAEIYEQYF; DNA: TGTGCCAGCAGTTTACGACTAGCGGAGATCTACGAGCAGTACTTC
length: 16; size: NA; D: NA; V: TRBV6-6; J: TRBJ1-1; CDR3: CASSYSGGRLNTEAFF; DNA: TGTGCCAGCAGTTACTCGGGAGGCAGATTGAACACTGAAGCTTTCTTT
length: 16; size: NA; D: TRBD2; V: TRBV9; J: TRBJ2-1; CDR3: CASSAGLVVKYNEQFF; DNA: TGTGCCAGCAGCGCTGGACTAGTCGTAAAGTACAATGAGCAGTTCTTC
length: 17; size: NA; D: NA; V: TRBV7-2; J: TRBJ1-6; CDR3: CASSLGGGSATNSPLHF; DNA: TGTGCCAGCAGCTTAGGCGGTGGTTCGGCCACGAATTCACCCCTCCACTTT
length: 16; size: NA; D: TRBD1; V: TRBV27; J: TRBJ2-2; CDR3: CASGRPGTGAGGELFF; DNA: TGTGCCAGCGGGCGTCCCGGGACAGGGGCGGGTGGGGAGCTGTTTTTT
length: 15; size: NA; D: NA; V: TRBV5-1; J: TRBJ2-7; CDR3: CASSLADPSVDKQYF; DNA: TGCGCCAGCAGCTTGGCAGATCCGTCCGTGGACAAGCAGTACTTC
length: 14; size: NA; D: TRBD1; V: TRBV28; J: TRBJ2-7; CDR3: CASSLTGVGYEQYF; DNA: TGTGCCAGCAGTTTGACAGGGGTGGGTTACGAGCAGTACTTC
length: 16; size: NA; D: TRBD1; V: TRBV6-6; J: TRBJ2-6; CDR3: CASSVTGLIGANVLTF; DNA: TGTGCCAGCAGCGTGACAGGGTTGATCGGGGCCAACGTCCTGACTTTC
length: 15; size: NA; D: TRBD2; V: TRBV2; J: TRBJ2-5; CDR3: CASKGTSGAPGTQYF; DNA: TGTGCCAGCAAAGGGACTAGCGGGGCCCCTGGGACCCAGTACTTC
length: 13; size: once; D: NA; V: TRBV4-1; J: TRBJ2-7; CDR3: CASSVDTSYEQYF; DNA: TGCGCCAGCAGCGTGGACACCTCCTACGAGCAGTACTTC
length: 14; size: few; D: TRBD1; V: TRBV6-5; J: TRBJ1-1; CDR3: CASTSDRGFPEAFF; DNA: TGTGCCAGCACTTCGGACAGGGGGTTCCCTGAAGCTTTCTTT
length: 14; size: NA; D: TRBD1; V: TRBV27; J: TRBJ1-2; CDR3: CASSSDRGWYGYTF; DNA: TGTGCCAGCAGTTCGGACAGGGGTTGGTATGGCTACACCTTC
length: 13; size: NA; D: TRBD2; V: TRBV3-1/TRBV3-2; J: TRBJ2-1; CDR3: CASRTSGYNEQFF; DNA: TGTGCCAGCAGGACTAGCGGCTACAATGAGCAGTTCTTC